This T cell receptor beta chain was documented in a study of CD8 T cells in Susac syndrome. Reverse transcription of about 0.5 to 1 ug RNA was carried out with random hexamers. An immunoSEQ multiplex PCR amplified TCR beta CDR3 over 54 Vbeta and 13 Jbeta. TCRdb processed the immunoSEQ multiplex PCR reads anew with MiXCR; each CDR3 protein has one entry. The table records approximately 170,000 distinct CDR3 sequences, about 90% of them present only once. CD8+ and CD4+ T cells were negatively isolated; TEMRA cells were FACS-enriched. The CDR3 is 19 amino acids. The receptor was derived from a human donor in good health. Sequenced material: CD4+ T cells from PBMCs. The gene calls are TRBV12-1 and TRBJ1-1. TRBV12-1 is a pseudogene segment. CDR3 in DNA: TGTGCCAGCAGCTTTGCCAAACTCCGGGACAGGGGGCCCGACACTGAAGCTTTCTTT. It yields the protein CASSFAKLRDRGPDTEAFF.